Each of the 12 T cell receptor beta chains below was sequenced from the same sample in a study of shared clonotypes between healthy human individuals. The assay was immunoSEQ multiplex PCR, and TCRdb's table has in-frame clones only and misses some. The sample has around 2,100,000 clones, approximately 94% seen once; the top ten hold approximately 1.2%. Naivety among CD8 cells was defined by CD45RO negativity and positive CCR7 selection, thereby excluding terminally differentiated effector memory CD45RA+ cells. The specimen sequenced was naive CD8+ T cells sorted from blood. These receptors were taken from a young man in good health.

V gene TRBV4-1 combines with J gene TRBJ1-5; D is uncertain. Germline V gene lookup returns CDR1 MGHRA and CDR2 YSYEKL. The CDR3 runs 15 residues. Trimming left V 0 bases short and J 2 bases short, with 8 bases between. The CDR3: CASSQDPVGNQPQHF. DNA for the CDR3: TGCGCCAGCAGCCAAGATCCGGTAGGCAATCAGCCCCAGCATTTT.

The CDR3 DNA sequence: TGTGCCAGTAAAAGTCAGGCGGGGGGCAATCAGCCCCAGCATTTT. Translating gives CASKSQAGGNQPQHF. This chain connects TRBV19 to TRBJ1-5, with D perhaps matching TRBD1 (5 bases). The CDR3 extends over 15 amino acids. Germline V gene lookup returns CDR1 LNHDA and CDR2 SQIVND (reference sequence). Deletions cut 7 bases from V and 2 bases from J, with 15 bases between. The full variable domain, completed using reference TRBV19 and TRBJ1-5, is DGGITQSPKYLFRKEGQNVTLSCEQNLNHDAMYWYRQDPGQGLRLIYYSQIVNDFQKGDIAEGYSVSREKKESFPLTVTSAQKNPTAFYLCASKSQAGGNQPQHFGDGTRLSIL.

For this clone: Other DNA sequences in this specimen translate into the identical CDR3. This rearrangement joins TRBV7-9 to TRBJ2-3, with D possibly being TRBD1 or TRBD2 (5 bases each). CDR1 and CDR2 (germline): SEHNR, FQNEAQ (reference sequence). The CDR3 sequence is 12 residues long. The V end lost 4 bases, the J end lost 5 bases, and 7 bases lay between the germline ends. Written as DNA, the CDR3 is TGTGCCAGCAGCTATGGGGGAGATACGCAGTATTTT. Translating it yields CASSYGGDTQYF.

The CDR3 protein is CAWSVFSSWGPEAFF. The CDR3 nucleotides are TGTGCCTGGAGTGTCTTCTCGTCTTGGGGCCCTGAAGCTTTCTTT. The chain joins TRBV30 to TRBJ1-1; D perhaps matches TRBD1 (5 bases). The germline V gene has CDR1 GTSNPN and CDR2 SVGIG (reference sequence). The CDR3 covers 15 residues. V lost 0 bases to trimming and J lost 6 bases, with 17 bases between them.

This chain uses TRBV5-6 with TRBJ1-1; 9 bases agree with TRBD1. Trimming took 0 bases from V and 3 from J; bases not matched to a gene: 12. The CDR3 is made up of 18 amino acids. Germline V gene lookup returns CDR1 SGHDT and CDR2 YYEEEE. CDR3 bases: TGTGCCAGCAGCTTGGAACAGGGGGCCCGGGCCTTCGACACTGAAGCTTTCTTT. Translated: CASSLEQGARAFDTEAFF.

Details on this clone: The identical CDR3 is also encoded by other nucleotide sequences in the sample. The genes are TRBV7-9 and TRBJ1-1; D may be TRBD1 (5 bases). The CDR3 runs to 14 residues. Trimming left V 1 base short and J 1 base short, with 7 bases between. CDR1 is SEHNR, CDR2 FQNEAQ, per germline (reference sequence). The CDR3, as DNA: TGTGCCAGCAGCTTAGTGCAGGGGAACACTGAAGCTTTCTTT. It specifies CASSLVQGNTEAFF.

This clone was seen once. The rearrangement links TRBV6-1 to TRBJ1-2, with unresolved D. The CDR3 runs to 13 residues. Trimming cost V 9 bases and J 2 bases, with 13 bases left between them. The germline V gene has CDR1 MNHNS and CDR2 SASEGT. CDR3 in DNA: TGTGCCAGTTCTGGGCCCCCCAACTATGGCTACACCTTC. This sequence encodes CASSGPPNYGYTF.

For the CDR3, the DNA is TGTGCAAGTCGCTTGGGTGGGGAAAAACTGTTTTTT. Translated, it gives CASRLGGEKLFF. J is TRBJ1-4 and V is TRBV12-2. TRBV12-2 is described as a pseudogene. CDR3 length: 12 amino acids.

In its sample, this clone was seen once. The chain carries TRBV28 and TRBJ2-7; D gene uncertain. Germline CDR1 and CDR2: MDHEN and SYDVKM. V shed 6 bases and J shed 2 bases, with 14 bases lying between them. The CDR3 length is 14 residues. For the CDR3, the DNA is TGTGCCAGCAGCCCCCCTAGTACCCCCTACGAGCAGTACTTC. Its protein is CASSPPSTPYEQYF.

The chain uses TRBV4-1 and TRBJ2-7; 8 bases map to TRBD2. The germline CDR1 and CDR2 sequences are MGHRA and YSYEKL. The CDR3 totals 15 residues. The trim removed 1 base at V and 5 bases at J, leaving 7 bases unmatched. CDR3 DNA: TGCGCCAGCAGCCAAGCCGGGGGGGCCGGGAACGAGCAGTACTTC. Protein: CASSQAGGAGNEQYF.

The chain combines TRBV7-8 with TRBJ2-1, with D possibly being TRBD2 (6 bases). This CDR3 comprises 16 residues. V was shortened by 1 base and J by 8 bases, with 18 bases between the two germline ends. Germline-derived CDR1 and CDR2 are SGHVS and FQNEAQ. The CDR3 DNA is TGTGCCAGCAGCTTAGGAACTGGCGGGACTTTAGATGAGCAGTTCTTC. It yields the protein CASSLGTGGTLDEQFF.

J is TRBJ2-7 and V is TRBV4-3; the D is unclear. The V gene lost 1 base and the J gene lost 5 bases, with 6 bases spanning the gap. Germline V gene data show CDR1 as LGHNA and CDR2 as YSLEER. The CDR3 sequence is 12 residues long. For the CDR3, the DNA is TGCGCCAGCAGCCAAGCTGGACACGAGCAGTACTTC. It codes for CASSQAGHEQYF.